The clone carrying this T cell receptor beta chain turned up a few times. The CDR3 contains 14 residues. Looked up from germline, CDR1 is MNHEY and CDR2 is SMNVEV (reference sequence). After removal of 3 bases from V and 4 bases from J, the junction contained 5 bases not matched to a gene. Responders labeled with CFSE (approximately 200,000) were plated with approximately 200,000 irradiated, violet-dye-labeled stimulators. These data belong to a study of graft-versus-host responses after intestinal transplantation. Sequencing used immunoSEQ multiplex PCR; TCRdb keeps in-frame clones, though not all of them. In the table there are tens of thousands of clones, about 33% of which are singletons.

This clonotype was sampled from a human patient who received an intestinal transplant. The chain employs TRBV27 and TRBJ2-7, with 8 bases that match TRBD2. Sample: alloreactive CD8+ T cells from a mixed lymphocyte reaction culture, taken before intestinal transplant. This sample's subset: CFSE-low proliferating T cells sorted from roughly six-day pre-transplant mixed lymphocyte reaction (GvH or HvG direction). CDR3 sequence (DNA): TGTGCCAGCAGTTTGGTGGGACTAGGTTACGAGCAGTACTTC. It yields the protein CASSLVGLGYEQYF.